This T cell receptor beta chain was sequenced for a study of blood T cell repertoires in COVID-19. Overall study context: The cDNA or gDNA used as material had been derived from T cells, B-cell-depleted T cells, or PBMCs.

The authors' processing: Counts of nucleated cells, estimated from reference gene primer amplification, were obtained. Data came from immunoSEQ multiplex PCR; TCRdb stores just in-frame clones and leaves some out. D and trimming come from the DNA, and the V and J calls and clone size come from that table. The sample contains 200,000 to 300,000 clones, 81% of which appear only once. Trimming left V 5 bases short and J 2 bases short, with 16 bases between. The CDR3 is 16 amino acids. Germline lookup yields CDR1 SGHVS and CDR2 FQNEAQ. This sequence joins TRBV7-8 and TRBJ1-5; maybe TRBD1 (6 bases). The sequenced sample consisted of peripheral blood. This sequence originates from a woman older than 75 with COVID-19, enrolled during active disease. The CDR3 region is CASSGGGVWGNQPQHF. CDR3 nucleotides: TGTGCCAGCAGCGGAGGGGGGGTTTGGGGCAATCAGCCCCAGCATTTT.